The clone carrying this TCR beta chain appeared once. The data derive from a study of shared T cell receptors in the human thymus. Method: immunoSEQ multiplex PCR; TCRdb's copy keeps in-frame clones and lacks some. The sample records hundreds of thousands of clones, around 87% being singletons. This CDR3 region has 14 residues. Looked up from germline, CDR1 is SGHKS and CDR2 is YYEKEE (reference sequence). Deletions cut 3 bases from V and 4 bases from J, with 10 bases between. These data were also filed under a second study, of human thymus T cells. Turning to that study: The authors found apparently biased V and J gene usage in thymic and blood repertoires. Related studies noted strongly shared thymic repertoires across unrelated people.

J is TRBJ2-2 and V is TRBV5-5, with TRBD2 as a possible D gene (5 bases). Specimen: thymocytes. This TCR was sampled from a boy in the first two years of life with a congenital heart defect. CDR3 bases: TGTGCCAGCAGCTACCGAACTAGCACCGGGGAGCTGTTTTTT. Amino acids: CASSYRTSTGELFF.